The 15 T cell receptor beta chains presented below share a single source sample, sequenced in a study of T cell repertoires in cytomegalovirus infection. TCRdb itself ran the reads through MiXCR, one entry per CDR3 protein. The data contain 350,000 to 450,000 distinct CDR3 sequences, approximately 18% of them seen just once; the ten biggest clones take up roughly 9%. The sample consisted of PBMCs. The source is a human donor in good health (CMV status not recorded). Some clones in this sample may be carry-over from other donors' samples.

The chain carries TRBV20-1 and TRBJ1-1, with a possible D match to TRBD1 (5 bases). V dropped 5 bases and J dropped 3 bases, with 13 bases sitting between them. The CDR3 sequence is 13 residues long. CDR1 and CDR2 (germline): DFQATT, SNEGSKA (reference sequence). For the CDR3, the DNA is TGCAGTGCTTGCAGGGAAGAGGACACTGAAGCTTTCTTT. Its protein is CSACREEDTEAFF.

This clonotype was found many times. V is TRBV6-6 and J is TRBJ1-2; weak D call: TRBD1 (5 bases). Trimming left V 0 bases short and J 6 bases short, with 5 bases between. Germline-derived CDR1 and CDR2 are MNHNY and SVGAGI (reference sequence). The CDR3 is made up of 12 amino acids. CDR3 protein: CASSYSGDGYTF. The CDR3 coding sequence is TGTGCCAGCAGTTACTCAGGGGATGGCTACACCTTC.

This clonotype showed up just a few times. The genes are TRBV7-9 and TRBJ2-1, with D perhaps matching TRBD2 (5 bases). The CDR3 sequence is 14 residues long. With 4 bases removed from V and 6 bases from J, the gap between germline ends came to 13 bases. Germline V gives CDR1 SEHNR, CDR2 FQNEAQ (reference sequence). DNA for the CDR3: TGTGCCAGCAGCTCTCGCGGCGGGTCCAATGAGCAGTTCTTC. As protein: CASSSRGGSNEQFF.

This clonotype has more than one count but fewer than ten. An end of the junction differs from the germline gene, which may be a read error. This sequence joins TRBV6-2 or TRBV6-3 and TRBJ2-1, with D perhaps matching TRBD1 (5 bases). Germline V lookup: CDR1 MNHEY, CDR2 SVGEGT. CDR3 length: 12 residues. The CDR3 sequence: CASSYLQGEQFF. CDR3 in DNA: TGTGCCAGCAGTTACTTGCAGGGTGAGCAATTCTTC.

V gene TRBV20-1 combines with J gene TRBJ2-3, with 9 nucleotides matching TRBD2. Germline CDR1 is DFQATT and CDR2 is SNEGSKA (reference sequence). The CDR3 has 14 residues. The junction had 4 bases not matched to a gene; V was cut back by 1 base and J by 5 bases. This chain's CDR3 is CSARAGLAIDTQYF. Written as DNA, the CDR3 is TGCAGTGCTAGAGCGGGACTAGCAATAGATACGCAGTATTTT.

This clonotype occurred many times. Here the CDR3 reads CASSASYRGDETQYF. The CDR3 bases are TGTGCCAGCAGCGCTAGCTACAGGGGAGACGAGACCCAGTACTTC. The chain employs TRBV7-8 and TRBJ2-5; 7 nucleotides align to TRBD1. J lost 5 bases, V lost 5 bases, and 11 bases had no gene match. The CDR3 covers 15 residues. Germline V gene sequence: CDR1 SGHVS, CDR2 FQNEAQ.

This clonotype has more than one count but fewer than ten. This chain links TRBV6-1 with TRBJ1-1; D remains ambiguous. CDR3 length: 14 residues. V shed 5 bases and J shed 3 bases, with 13 bases lying between them. Germline values: CDR1 MNHNS, CDR2 SASEGT. The DNA of the CDR3 is TGTGCCAGCAGTCCCTCCGCGGGAGACACTGAAGCTTTCTTT. Its translation is CASSPSAGDTEAFF.

This clonotype was picked up many times. The J gene is TRBJ2-3, the V gene TRBV24-1; 9 positions match TRBD1. The CDR3 extends over 14 amino acids. Germline V gene sequence: CDR1 KGHDR, CDR2 SFDVKD. J was trimmed by 4 bases and V by 7 bases; bases with no gene match: 5. CDR3 sequence: CATRGTGQADTQYF. CDR3 in DNA: TGTGCCACCAGAGGGACAGGGCAAGCAGATACGCAGTATTTT.

This clonotype appeared a few times. This chain connects TRBV12-3 or TRBV12-4 to TRBJ1-2; D is perhaps TRBD1 (6 bases). This CDR3 region has 13 residues. Trimming took 6 bases from V and 4 from J, leaving 12 bases between them. This CDR3 reads CASRKTGVYGYTF. Written as DNA, the CDR3 is TGTGCCAGCAGAAAGACAGGCGTCTATGGCTACACCTTC.

The genes are TRBV4-1 and TRBJ1-1; D gene ambiguous. The CDR3 runs 14 residues. V gave up 3 bases and J gave up 11 bases, with 19 bases separating them. Germline CDR1 is MGHRA and CDR2 is YSYEKL. CDR3 amino acids: CASSQRDTGHGAFF. Here the CDR3 DNA reads TGCGCCAGCAGCCAGAGGGATACCGGGCACGGGGCTTTCTTT.

The J gene is TRBJ1-1, the V gene TRBV7-9; D not certain. The CDR3 covers 14 residues. Germline V gene sequence: CDR1 SEHNR, CDR2 FQNEAQ (reference sequence). Trimming cost V 5 bases and J 0 bases, with 10 bases left between them. CDR3: CASSERGLNTEAFF. The DNA of the CDR3 is TGTGCCAGCAGCGAACGTGGGCTGAACACTGAAGCTTTCTTT.

The chain employs TRBV2 and TRBJ2-1, with 10 bases identical to TRBD2. CDR1 and CDR2 (germline): SNHLY, FYNNEI. The V gene end was trimmed by 8 bases and the J gene end by 6 bases; junction bases not matched to a gene: 10. The CDR3 runs to 15 residues. For the CDR3, the DNA is TGTGCCAGCGAAGTCCTAGCGGGGGAGACCAATGAGCAGTTCTTC. This codes for CASEVLAGETNEQFF.

In its sample, this clonotype was seen many times. CDR3 coding DNA: TGTGCCAGCAGCTTATTCGAGGCCCCGAACGAGCAGTACTTC. Translation: CASSLFEAPNEQYF. This rearrangement joins TRBV11-1 to TRBJ2-7; D ambiguous. The germline gives CDR1 SGHAT, CDR2 FQDESV (reference sequence). Trimming removed 2 bases from V and 5 bases from J, with 13 bases in between. The CDR3 runs to 14 residues. The complete variable domain, with remaining parts taken from reference TRBV11-1 and TRBJ2-7, reads EAEVAQSPRYKITEKSQAVAFWCDPISGHATLYWYRQILGQGPELLVQFQDESVVDDSQLPKDRFSAERLKGVDSTLKIQPAELGDSAMYLCASSLFEAPNEQYFGPGTRLTVT.

V is TRBV9 and J is TRBJ2-1; D may be TRBD2 (6 bases). Trimming removed 0 bases at V and 10 bases at J, with 11 bases between. The germline CDR1 and CDR2 sequences are SGDLS and YYNGEE. CDR3 length: 13 amino acids. The CDR3 protein is CASSVGFGGEQFF. For the CDR3, the DNA is TGTGCCAGCAGCGTAGGGTTTGGGGGGGAGCAGTTCTTC.

The V and J genes are TRBV19 and TRBJ2-2; no clear D gene. Trimming left V 3 bases short and J 0 bases short, with 5 bases between. Per the germline V gene, CDR1 is LNHDA and CDR2 is SQIVND (reference sequence). CDR3 length: 14 amino acids. This chain's CDR3 is CASSIAANTGELFF. The CDR3 bases are TGTGCCAGTAGTATCGCGGCGAACACCGGGGAGCTGTTTTTT.